These 2 T cell receptor beta chains share one sample of origin, sequenced in a study of T cell changes during pregnancy in multiple sclerosis. Assay used: immunoSEQ multiplex PCR; TCRdb lists only in-frame clones, some missing. The sample includes 43,000 or so clones, approximately 90% seen only once; the top ten take roughly 2%. Material: peripheral blood, obtained in the first trimester of pregnancy. Receptor source: a female donor with multiple sclerosis, enrolled in a pregnancy study.

This rearrangement joins TRBV6-5 to TRBJ1-2; no clear D. The CDR3 runs 15 residues. The V gene lost 1 base and the J gene lost 5 bases, with 14 bases spanning the gap. Germline V gene data show CDR1 as MNHEY and CDR2 as SVGAGI. The CDR3 is CASSYYPGTQYGYTF. The CDR3 DNA reads TGTGCCAGCAGTTACTATCCAGGAACCCAATATGGCTACACCTTC.

V usage is TRBV19 and J usage is TRBJ1-1; tentatively, D is TRBD1 (6 bases). Between the trimmed V and J ends, which lost 2 bases and 4 bases, there was a span of 8 bases. This CDR3 is built from 13 residues. Germline CDR1 LNHDA, CDR2 SQIVND (reference sequence). CDR3 sequence: CASSILRGTEAFF. DNA of the CDR3: TGTGCCAGTAGTATACTCAGGGGCACTGAAGCTTTCTTT.